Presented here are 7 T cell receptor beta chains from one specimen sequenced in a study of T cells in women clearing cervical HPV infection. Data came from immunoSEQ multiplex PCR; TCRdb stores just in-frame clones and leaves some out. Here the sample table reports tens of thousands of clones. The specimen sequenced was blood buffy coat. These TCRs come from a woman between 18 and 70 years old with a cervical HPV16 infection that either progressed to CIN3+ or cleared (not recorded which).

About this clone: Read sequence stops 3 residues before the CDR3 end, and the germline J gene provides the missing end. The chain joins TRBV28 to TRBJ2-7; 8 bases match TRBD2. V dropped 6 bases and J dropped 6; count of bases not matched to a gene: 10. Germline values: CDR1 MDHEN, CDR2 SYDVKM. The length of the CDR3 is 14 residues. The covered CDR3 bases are TGTGCCAGCAGACCCGGGACTAGTTTACGCGAG. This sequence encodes CASRPGTSLRE. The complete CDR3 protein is CASRPGTSLREQYF.

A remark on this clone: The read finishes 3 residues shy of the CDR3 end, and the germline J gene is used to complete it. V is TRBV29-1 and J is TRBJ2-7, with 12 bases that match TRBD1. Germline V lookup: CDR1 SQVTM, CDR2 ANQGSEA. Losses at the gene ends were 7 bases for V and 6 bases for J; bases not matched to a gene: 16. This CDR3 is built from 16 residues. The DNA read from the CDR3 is TGCAGCGCCCATGAACCCTGGGGACAGGGGGCAGGCGAG. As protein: CSAHEPWGQGAGE. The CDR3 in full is CSAHEPWGQGAGEQYF.

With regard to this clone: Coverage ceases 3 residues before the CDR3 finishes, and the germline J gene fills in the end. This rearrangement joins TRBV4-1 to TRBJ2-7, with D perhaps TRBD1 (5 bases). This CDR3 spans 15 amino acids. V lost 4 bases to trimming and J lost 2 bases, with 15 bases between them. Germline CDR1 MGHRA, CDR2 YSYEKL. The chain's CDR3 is CASSPSSPGTYEQYF. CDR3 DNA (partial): TGCGCCAGCAGCCCGTCCTCTCCAGGGACCTACGAG.

The CDR3 loop is CASSFGLAGGITGELFF. The CDR3 bases that were read are TGTGCCAGCAGCTTTGGACTAGCGGGGGGAATAACCGGGGAG. V gene TRBV7-6 combines with J gene TRBJ2-2; 14 bases align to TRBD2. The CDR3 goes on 3 residues after the read ends, and that part is filled in from the germline J gene. CDR1 is SGHVS and CDR2 is FNYEAQ in the germline V gene. Trimming at V came to 3 bases and at J to 5 bases, leaving 5 bases not matched to a gene. This CDR3 is 17 amino acids long.

CDR3 loop: CASSEGLTINEQFF. CDR3 DNA (partial): TGTGCCAGCAGTGAGGGACTGACAATCAATGAG. This chain links TRBV2 with TRBJ2-1; TRBD2 might be the D (6 bases). The read comes to an end 3 residues before the CDR3 does, leaving the germline J gene to fill in the end. From germline, CDR1 is SNHLY and CDR2 FYNNEI. The length of the CDR3 is 14 residues. V lost 3 bases to trimming and J lost 6 bases, with 12 bases between them.

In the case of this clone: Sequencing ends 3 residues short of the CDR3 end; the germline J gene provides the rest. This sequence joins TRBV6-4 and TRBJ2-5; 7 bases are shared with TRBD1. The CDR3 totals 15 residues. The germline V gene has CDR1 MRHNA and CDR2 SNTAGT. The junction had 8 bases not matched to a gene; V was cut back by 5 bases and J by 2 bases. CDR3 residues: CASSQAPGQQETQYF. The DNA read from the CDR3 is TGTGCCAGCAGTCAGGCCCCGGGACAGCAAGAGACC.

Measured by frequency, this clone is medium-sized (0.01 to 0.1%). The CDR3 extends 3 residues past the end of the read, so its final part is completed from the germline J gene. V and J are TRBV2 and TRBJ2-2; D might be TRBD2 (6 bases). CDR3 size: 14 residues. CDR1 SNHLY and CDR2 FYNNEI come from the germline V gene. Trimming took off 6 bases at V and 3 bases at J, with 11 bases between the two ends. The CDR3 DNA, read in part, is TGTGCCAGCAGGGGGGGTTCTGACACCGGGGAG. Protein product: CASRGGSDTGE. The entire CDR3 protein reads CASRGGSDTGELFF.